These T cell receptor beta chains were read from a single sample in a study of cytomegalovirus exposure and HLA in healthy donors. The data were produced by immunoSEQ multiplex PCR, yet TCRdb's version contains in-frame clones alone and is incomplete. The table lists 150,000 to 200,000 clones, over 70% of them singletons. Sequenced material: PBMCs. These receptor sequences come from a female donor in good health and CMV-seronegative. Each CDR3 is given with its conserved first and last residue. The order of the fields is D gene, V gene, J gene, clone size, CDR3 protein, CDR3 DNA. D genes are given only for firm matches. Clone size is not always given. Where it is, it says once, few, many or a class for expanded clones.

TRBD1	TRBV18	TRBJ1-1	-	CASSPPNRGLTEAFF	TGTGCCAGCTCACCACCCAACAGGGGGCTCACTGAAGCTTTCTTT
TRBD1	TRBV7-3	TRBJ2-3	-	CASSFSTGGDTQYF	TGTGCCAGCAGCTTTTCGACAGGGGGAGATACGCAGTATTTT
-	TRBV5-4	TRBJ1-5	once	CASSLGGLRVGQPQHF	TGTGCCAGCAGCTTGGGAGGGTTGAGGGTAGGCCAGCCCCAGCATTTT
-	TRBV18	TRBJ1-1	-	CASSPLDSLNTEAFF	TGTGCCAGCTCACCACTGGACAGCCTGAACACTGAAGCTTTCTTT
-	TRBV25-1	TRBJ2-7	-	CASSVGQSSYEQYF	TGTGCCAGCAGTGTTGGGCAAAGCTCCTACGAGCAGTACTTC
TRBD1	TRBV7-9	TRBJ1-5	few	CASTGTGGIQPQHF	TGTGCCAGCACCGGGACAGGGGGTATTCAGCCCCAGCATTTT
-	TRBV28	TRBJ1-1	-	CASKVGGNTEAFF	TGTGCCAGCAAGGTGGGGGGGAACACTGAAGCTTTCTTT
-	TRBV7-3	TRBJ1-5	-	CASPVRGNQPQHF	TGTGCCAGCCCCGTGCGGGGCAATCAGCCCCAGCATTTT
-	TRBV20-1	TRBJ2-7	few	CSAAFSYEQYF	TGCAGTGCGGCTTTCTCCTACGAGCAGTACTTC
-	TRBV10-3	TRBJ1-1	-	CAISAGGNTEAFF	TGTGCCATCAGCGCGGGAGGGAACACTGAAGCTTTCTTT
-	TRBV6-5	TRBJ1-2	-	CASSYRGAAYGYTF	TGTGCCAGCAGTTACCGTGGGGCCGCGTATGGCTACACCTTC
TRBD1	TRBV19	TRBJ2-7	-	CASSNPGQGMYEQYF	TGTGCCAGTAGTAACCCGGGACAGGGTATGTACGAGCAGTACTTC
TRBD2	TRBV28	TRBJ2-1	-	CASSIRLAGVGGDEQFF	TGTGCCAGCAGTATCCGACTTGCGGGGGTTGGGGGGGATGAGCAGTTCTTC
TRBD1	TRBV9	TRBJ2-4	few	CASSPQGVNIQYF	TGTGCCAGCAGCCCCCAGGGGGTGAACATTCAGTACTTC
-	TRBV19	TRBJ2-1	-	CASEDGLSSYNEQFF	TGTGCCAGTGAGGACGGACTGAGCTCCTACAATGAGCAGTTCTTC
-	TRBV5-1	TRBJ1-2	-	CASSLVGRGDGYTF	TGCGCCAGCAGCTTGGTGGGCAGGGGAGATGGCTACACCTTC
-	TRBV19	TRBJ2-3	-	CASSMGHTDTQYF	TGTGCCAGTAGTATGGGGCACACAGATACGCAGTATTTT
-	TRBV30	TRBJ2-1	-	CAWSYSLYEQFF	TGTGCCTGGAGTTATAGTCTCTATGAGCAGTTCTTC
TRBD1	TRBV4-3	TRBJ1-4	-	CASSQDTQGAYNEKLFF	TGCGCCAGCAGCCAAGATACCCAGGGGGCGTATAATGAAAAACTGTTTTTT
-	TRBV5-1	TRBJ1-5	-	CASSPAGGHQPQHF	TGCGCCAGCAGCCCCGCAGGAGGCCATCAGCCCCAGCATTTT
TRBD2	TRBV10-3	TRBJ2-7	-	CAISGKSSGTYEQYF	TGTGCCATCAGTGGGAAATCTAGCGGGACCTACGAGCAGTACTTC
TRBD1	TRBV7-2	TRBJ2-2	-	CASSLATGGTGELFF	TGTGCCAGCAGCTTAGCGACAGGGGGCACCGGGGAGCTGTTTTTT
-	TRBV25-1	TRBJ1-5	-	CASSEYSLNQPQHF	TGTGCCAGCAGTGAGTACAGCCTAAATCAGCCCCAGCATTTT
TRBD1	TRBV19	TRBJ1-2	-	CASSTIPGTGPYGYTF	TGTGCCAGTAGTACCATACCCGGGACAGGGCCCTATGGCTACACCTTC
-	TRBV19	TRBJ2-6	-	CASILSGANVLTF	TGTGCCAGTATTCTCTCTGGGGCCAACGTCCTGACTTTC
TRBD1	TRBV6-6	TRBJ1-4	-	CASSWTGGNEKLFF	TGTGCCAGCAGTTGGACAGGGGGTAATGAAAAACTGTTTTTT
-	TRBV7-2	TRBJ1-5	-	CASSLAGYSNQPQHF	TGTGCCAGCAGCTTAGCGGGCTATAGCAATCAGCCCCAGCATTTT
-	TRBV7-3	TRBJ2-6	-	CATSPQALSGANVLTF	TGTGCCACTTCCCCACAGGCCCTCAGTGGGGCCAACGTCCTGACTTTC
TRBD2	TRBV7-2	TRBJ2-7	-	CASSLGAWLAGSEQYF	TGTGCCAGCAGCTTAGGGGCTTGGCTAGCGGGGAGCGAGCAGTACTTC
-	TRBV4-1	TRBJ2-1	few	CASSHSYLSGNEQFF	TGCGCCAGCAGCCATAGTTATTTGAGCGGCAATGAGCAGTTCTTC
TRBD2	TRBV15	TRBJ2-7	-	CATSTRKALELAATYEQYF	TGTGCCACCAGCACCCGTAAAGCCCTTGAACTAGCGGCAACCTACGAGCAGTACTTC
TRBD2	TRBV6-5	TRBJ2-3	-	CASSRLAGDADTQYF	TGTGCCAGCAGCAGACTAGCGGGAGACGCAGATACGCAGTATTTT
TRBD2	TRBV6-1	TRBJ2-7	-	CASSVAGTSGPYEQYF	TGTGCCAGCAGTGTTGCCGGGACTAGCGGTCCCTACGAGCAGTACTTC
-	TRBV28	TRBJ1-2	-	CASSLPIQDGYTF	TGTGCCAGCAGCCTTCCCATACAGGATGGCTACACCTTC
-	TRBV5-1	TRBJ2-3	-	CASSQDKSTDTQYF	TGCGCCAGCAGCCAGGACAAAAGCACAGATACGCAGTATTTT
-	TRBV28	TRBJ1-2	-	CASTQDTFYGYTF	TGTGCCAGCACCCAGGACACCTTCTATGGCTACACCTTC
TRBD1	TRBV19	TRBJ1-6	-	CASSTGQGADYFSPLHF	TGTGCCAGTAGTACCGGACAGGGGGCGGACTACTTCTCACCCCTCCACTTT
TRBD2	TRBV5-1	TRBJ2-3	-	CASSLALAGGQGTDTQYF	TGCGCCAGCAGCTTGGCACTAGCGGGAGGGCAAGGCACAGATACGCAGTATTTT
TRBD2	TRBV19	TRBJ2-1	medium-sized	CASSILPGRAYEQFF	TGTGCCAGTAGTATATTACCCGGGAGGGCCTATGAGCAGTTCTTC
TRBD2	TRBV4-2	TRBJ2-1	-	CASSQEKRASGSYNEQFF	TGTGCCAGCAGCCAAGAAAAGCGAGCTAGCGGCTCCTACAATGAGCAGTTCTTC
-	TRBV7-9	TRBJ1-1	-	CASSLRGNTEAFF	TGTGCCAGCAGCCTCCGAGGGAACACTGAAGCTTTCTTT
TRBD1	TRBV9	TRBJ1-2	-	CASSLTRDSYGYTF	TGTGCCAGCAGCCTTACCCGGGACAGCTATGGCTACACCTTC
-	TRBV19	TRBJ2-1	-	CASSINLEQFF	TGTGCCAGTAGTATTAATCTTGAGCAGTTCTTC
TRBD1	TRBV27	TRBJ1-5	once	CASSLLADRGRNQPQHF	TGTGCCAGCAGTTTATTGGCGGACAGGGGAAGGAATCAGCCCCAGCATTTT
TRBD1	TRBV6-5	TRBJ2-7	-	CASGGDRTYEQYF	TGTGCCAGCGGTGGGGACAGGACCTACGAGCAGTACTTC
-	TRBV11-3	TRBJ2-5	-	CASSHRTGKETQYF	TGTGCCAGCAGCCACCGGACTGGGAAGGAGACCCAGTACTTC
-	TRBV11-2	TRBJ2-2	-	CASSPFTGELFF	TGTGCCAGCAGCCCCTTCACCGGGGAGCTGTTTTTT
TRBD2	TRBV11-2	TRBJ2-7	-	CASTPGRTSVPYEQYF	TGTGCCAGCACCCCAGGTCGGACTAGCGTCCCCTACGAGCAGTACTTC
-	TRBV29-1	TRBJ1-1	-	CSATWGGETEAFF	TGCAGCGCAACATGGGGGGGAGAGACTGAAGCTTTCTTT
-	TRBV4-3	TRBJ2-7	-	CASSYAGGSTYEQYF	TGCGCCAGCAGTTATGCCGGGGGATCTACCTACGAGCAGTACTTC
-	TRBV7-8	TRBJ1-1	few	CASSRSGREAFF	TGTGCCAGCAGCCGATCTGGCAGGGAAGCTTTCTTT
-	TRBV5-4	TRBJ1-6	-	CASSLSGANNSPLHF	TGTGCCAGCAGCTTGTCTGGTGCGAACAATTCACCCCTCCACTTT
-	TRBV4-1	TRBJ2-7	-	CASSLYWKSAYEQYF	TGCGCCAGCAGCCTGTACTGGAAGAGCGCCTACGAGCAGTACTTC
-	TRBV7-2	TRBJ2-2	-	CASSLFVGTNTGELFF	TGTGCCAGCAGCTTATTCGTCGGGACGAACACCGGGGAGCTGTTTTTT
TRBD2	TRBV4-1	TRBJ2-1	-	CASSHHSGARSYNEQFF	TGCGCCAGCAGTCACCATAGCGGGGCACGCTCCTACAATGAGCAGTTCTTC
-	TRBV9	TRBJ1-3	few	CASSVASPSGNTIYF	TGTGCCAGCAGCGTAGCTAGCCCATCTGGAAACACCATATATTTT
TRBD1	TRBV28	TRBJ1-5	-	CASSSVGQGTYSNQPQHF	TGTGCCAGCAGTTCGGTCGGACAGGGCACCTATAGCAATCAGCCCCAGCATTTT
-	TRBV19	TRBJ2-5	-	CASSDDRRETQYF	TGTGCCAGTAGCGACGACAGAAGGGAGACCCAGTACTTC
-	TRBV10-3	TRBJ2-1	few	CAISEPEALYNEQFF	TGTGCCATCAGTGAGCCAGAGGCCCTCTACAATGAGCAGTTCTTC